This T cell receptor beta chain was retrieved from a study of CD8 T cells in Susac syndrome. This CDR3 region has 14 residues. CDR1 and CDR2 from the germline V gene are SGHTA and FQGTGA. V was clipped by 5 bases and J by 5 bases, with 15 bases between them. RNA totalling about 0.45 to 1 ug underwent reverse transcription with random hexamers. The authors amplified TCR beta CDR3 across 54 Vbeta and 13 Jbeta using immunoSEQ multiplex PCR. TCRdb reprocessed the immunoSEQ multiplex PCR reads with MiXCR, giving one entry per CDR3 protein. The sample lists some 300,000 distinct CDR3 sequences, about 89% occurring once. Relapsing-remitting disease, either stable or active, was present in the treatment-naive patients who were the multiple sclerosis controls.

Input material: CD8+ T cells from PBMCs. The source is a human donor with multiple sclerosis. This chain uses TRBV7-3 with TRBJ2-5; the D gene is possibly TRBD2 (6 bases). This CDR3 is CASSPRAGWETQYF. The CDR3 DNA sequence: TGTGCCAGCAGCCCCCGTGCGGGGTGGGAGACCCAGTACTTC.